This paragraph reports one T cell receptor (beta chain). Its antigen is unidentified. The CDR3 does not close with the conserved phenylalanine or tryptophan, likely indicating a read error. The sample is drawn from a study of CD8 T cells in ankylosing spondylitis. The study's findings and limits: CD8+ disease-linked clones were present at relatively low frequencies in blood. Characteristic, it appeared, of ankylosing spondylitis blood was a TCR beta motif of roughly eight highly homologous variants. Existing reports had already noted some motif variants in reactive arthritis synovial fluid and blood.

With molecular barcodes, quantitative 5'-RACE was used to make the TCR beta libraries. TCRdb analysed the 5' RACE reads with MiXCR anew, one entry per CDR3 protein. The profile shows 340,000 or so distinct CDR3 sequences, 14% to 15% of them singletons. The sequenced sample consisted of blood, either unsorted or a sorted T cell fraction (not recorded which). This TCR derives from a male donor with ankylosing spondylitis or in good health (not recorded which).

Written as DNA, the CDR3 is TGTGCCACCAGCAGAGATCCGGGTACCTTTCGTCACAATGAGCAGTTCTTA. It is translated as CATSRDPGTFRHNEQFL. This chain uses TRBV15 with TRBJ2-1; D uncertain. The CDR3 loop spans 17 amino acids. Trimming left V 0 bases short and J 5 bases short, with 17 bases between. CDR1 LNHNV and CDR2 YYDKDF come from the germline V gene (reference sequence).